Each of the 4 T cell receptor beta chains below was sequenced from the same sample in a study of graft-versus-host responses after intestinal transplantation (dated by TCRdb to the early 2020s). Read against the paper, the sample's time point label means: cells obtained before transplantation from donor or recipient. Library preparation used the immunoSEQ multiplex PCR assay. As stored in TCRdb, this immuneACCESS dataset retains in-frame rearrangements with V and J assigned. A fraction of the clones does not appear; measured against another copy, unresolved V genes explain less than half of the discrepancy, and the remainder lacks a known reason. Here the sample has 35,000 to 45,000 clones; approximately 95% occur a single time. Over 0.2% of the sample belongs to the ten largest clones. These receptors have no identified antigens. Sequencing was performed on unstimulated CD4+ T cells sorted from spleen or lymph node cells, taken before transplant. These receptors were taken from a human donor who was the organ donor for an intestinal transplant.

The rearrangement uses TRBV28 and TRBJ1-5; 9 positions match TRBD1. With V trimmed by 4 bases and J by 6 bases, 4 bases remained unmatched. Germline values: CDR1 MDHEN, CDR2 SYDVKM. CDR3 length: 14 amino acids. The CDR3 coding sequence is TGTGCCAGCAGTTCGGGGGACAGGGCTCAGCCCCAGCATTTT. This translates into CASSSGDRAQPQHF.

The V and J genes are TRBV19 and TRBJ2-1, with 12 bases that match TRBD2. V lost 5 bases, J lost 3 bases, and 2 bases stayed unmatched. This CDR3 comprises 15 residues. From germline, CDR1 is LNHDA and CDR2 SQIVND (reference sequence). The CDR3 loop reads CASSPTSGSYNEQFF. For the CDR3, the DNA is TGTGCCAGTAGTCCGACTAGCGGGAGCTACAATGAGCAGTTCTTC.

This chain uses TRBV28 with TRBJ2-7, with 8 bases matching TRBD2. V lost 5 bases to trimming and J lost 1 base; unmatched junction nucleotides: 10. Germline loops: CDR1 MDHEN, CDR2 SYDVKM. CDR3 length: 16 amino acids. The CDR3 region has the DNA TGTGCCAGCAGTCCTCACCGCGGGGGGAATTCCTACGAGCAGTACTTC. Protein product: CASSPHRGGNSYEQYF. The variable domain in full, completed from reference TRBV28 and TRBJ2-7, reads DVKVTQSSRYLVKRTGEKVFLECVQDMDHENMFWYRQDPGLGLRLIYFSYDVKMKEKGDIPEGYSVSREKKERFSLILESASTNQTSMYLCASSPHRGGNSYEQYFGPGTRLTVT.

The chain is built from TRBV19 and TRBJ1-2, with a tentative D call TRBD1 (6 bases). This CDR3 spans 12 amino acids. Germline loops: CDR1 LNHDA, CDR2 SQIVND (reference sequence). The CDR3 nucleotides read TGTGCAAGCCGTACAGGGCCAAATGGCTACACCTTC. Residues: CASRTGPNGYTF. Based on the CDR3 plus reference TRBV19 and TRBJ1-2, the full variable domain is DGGITQSPKYLFRKEGQNVTLSCEQNLNHDAMYWYRQDPGQGLRLIYYSQIVNDFQKGDIAEGYSVSREKKESFPLTVTSAQKNPTAFYLCASRTGPNGYTFGSGTRLTVV.